A single sample gave rise to the 2 T cell receptor beta chains below, sequenced in a study of regulatory T cells in long-lasting Graves disease. The sample's time point: newly diagnosed GD, antithyroid drugs for less than 3 months. Making the TCR library involved RNA that had been extracted from PBMCs. TCR beta libraries were built with iRepertoire HTBI primers and Arm-PCR of CDR3 regions. In TCRdb, the multiplex PCR reads were re-called with MiXCR into one record per CDR3 protein. Altogether around 500,000 distinct CDR3 sequences are present, 13% being singletons, with the ten largest covering roughly 10%. The data were also submitted as part of a second study, on T cells in Graves' hyperthyroidism and ophthalmopathy.

This specimen was peripheral blood mononuclear cells (PBMCs), taken at new diagnosis, from a patient treated with antithyroid drugs. The receptors derive from a man younger than 45 with Graves disease.

The rearrangement joins TRBV6-1 to TRBJ1-2; D may be TRBD1 (6 bases). Trimming left V 7 bases short and J 7 bases short, with 25 bases between. Germline CDR1 MNHNS, CDR2 SASEGT. This CDR3 comprises 16 residues. The DNA for the CDR3 is TGTGCCAGCACCCTGGGGAGGGGACAAGGGGGTACTGGCTACACCTTC. It codes for CASTLGRGQGGTGYTF.

This clonotype has a single count. The chain combines TRBV11-1 with TRBJ1-2, with 7 bases fitting TRBD1. Trimming removed 1 base from V and 3 bases from J; junction bases left unmatched: 11. This CDR3 has 17 residues. Germline V gene sequence: CDR1 SGHAT, CDR2 FQDESV (reference sequence). The CDR3: CASSLGSGTDLYYGYTF. The CDR3 region has the DNA TGTGCCAGCAGCTTAGGGTCCGGGACAGACCTCTACTATGGCTACACCTTC.